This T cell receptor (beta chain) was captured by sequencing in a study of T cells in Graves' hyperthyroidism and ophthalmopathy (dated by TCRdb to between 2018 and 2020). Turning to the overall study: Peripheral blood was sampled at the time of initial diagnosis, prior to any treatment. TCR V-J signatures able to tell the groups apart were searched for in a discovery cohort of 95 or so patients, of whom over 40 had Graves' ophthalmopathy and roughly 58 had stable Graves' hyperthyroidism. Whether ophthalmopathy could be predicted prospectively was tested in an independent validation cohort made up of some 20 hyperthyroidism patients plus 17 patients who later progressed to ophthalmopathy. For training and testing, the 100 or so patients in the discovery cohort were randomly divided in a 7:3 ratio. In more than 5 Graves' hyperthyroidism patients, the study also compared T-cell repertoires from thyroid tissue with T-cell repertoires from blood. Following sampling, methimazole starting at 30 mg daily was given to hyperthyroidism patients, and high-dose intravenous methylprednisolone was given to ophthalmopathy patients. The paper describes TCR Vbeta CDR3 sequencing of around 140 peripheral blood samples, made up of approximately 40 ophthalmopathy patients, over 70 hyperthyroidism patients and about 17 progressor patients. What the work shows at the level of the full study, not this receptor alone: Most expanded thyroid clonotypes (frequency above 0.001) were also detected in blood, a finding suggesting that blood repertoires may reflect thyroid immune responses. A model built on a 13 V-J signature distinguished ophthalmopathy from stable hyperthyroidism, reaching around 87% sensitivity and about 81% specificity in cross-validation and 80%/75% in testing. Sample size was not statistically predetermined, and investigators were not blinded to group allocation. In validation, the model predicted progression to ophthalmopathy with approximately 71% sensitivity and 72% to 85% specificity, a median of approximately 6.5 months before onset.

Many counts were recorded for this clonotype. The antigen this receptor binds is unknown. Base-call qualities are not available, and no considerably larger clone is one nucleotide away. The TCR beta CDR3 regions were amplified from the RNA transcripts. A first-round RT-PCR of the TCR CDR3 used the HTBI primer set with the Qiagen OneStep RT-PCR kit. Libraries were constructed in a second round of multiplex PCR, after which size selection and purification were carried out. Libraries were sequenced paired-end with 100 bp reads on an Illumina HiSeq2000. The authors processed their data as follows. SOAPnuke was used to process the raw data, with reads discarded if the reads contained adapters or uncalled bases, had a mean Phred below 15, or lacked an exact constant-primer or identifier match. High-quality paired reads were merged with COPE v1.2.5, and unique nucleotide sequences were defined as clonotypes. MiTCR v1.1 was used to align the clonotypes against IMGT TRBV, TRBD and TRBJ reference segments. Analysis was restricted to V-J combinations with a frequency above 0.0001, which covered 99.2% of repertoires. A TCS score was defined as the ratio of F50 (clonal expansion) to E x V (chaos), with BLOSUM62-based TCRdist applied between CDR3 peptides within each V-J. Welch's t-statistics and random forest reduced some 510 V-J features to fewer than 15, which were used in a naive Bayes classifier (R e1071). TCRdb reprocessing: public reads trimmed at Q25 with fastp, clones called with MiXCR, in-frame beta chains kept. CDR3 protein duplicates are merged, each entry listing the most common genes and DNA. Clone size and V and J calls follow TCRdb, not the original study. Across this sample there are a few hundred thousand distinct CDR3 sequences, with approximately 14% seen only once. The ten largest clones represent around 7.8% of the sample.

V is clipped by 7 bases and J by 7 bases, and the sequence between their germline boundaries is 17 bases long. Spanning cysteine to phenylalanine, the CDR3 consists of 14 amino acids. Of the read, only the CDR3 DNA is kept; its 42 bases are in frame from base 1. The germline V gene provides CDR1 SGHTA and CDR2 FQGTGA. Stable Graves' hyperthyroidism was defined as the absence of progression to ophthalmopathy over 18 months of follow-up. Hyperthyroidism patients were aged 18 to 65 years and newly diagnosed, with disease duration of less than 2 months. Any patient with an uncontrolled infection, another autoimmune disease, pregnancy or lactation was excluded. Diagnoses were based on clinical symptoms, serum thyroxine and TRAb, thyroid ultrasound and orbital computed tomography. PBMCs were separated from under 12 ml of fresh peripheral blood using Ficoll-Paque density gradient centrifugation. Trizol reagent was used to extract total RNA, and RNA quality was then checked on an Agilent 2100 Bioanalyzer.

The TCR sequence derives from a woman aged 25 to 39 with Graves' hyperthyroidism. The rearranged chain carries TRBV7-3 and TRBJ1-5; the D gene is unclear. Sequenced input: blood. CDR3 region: CASTWDSRRQPQHF. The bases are TGTGCCAGCACTTGGGATTCCCGGAGACAGCCCCAGCATTTT.